The rows below give T cell receptor beta chains drawn from one sample of a study of shared clonotypes between healthy human individuals. TCRdb keeps only in-frame clones here, not all; method: immunoSEQ multiplex PCR. In the table there are fewer than 650,000 clones, roughly four fifths of which are singletons. Sequencing input: PBMCs. These receptors came from a woman in her forties in good health. Some clones in this sample may be carry-over from other donors' samples. Each CDR3 is given with its conserved first and last residue. The D gene is left open where the match is weak. Expanded clones are given a class, and other clones once, few, many or no size at all.

V: TRBV9
D: NA
J: TRBJ2-1
size: NA
DNA: TGTGCCAGCAGCGTAGGTCGTAGCCGGGGAATCTACAATGAGCAGTTCTTC
CDR3: CASSVGRSRGIYNEQFF

V: TRBV11-2
D: NA
J: TRBJ2-7
size: NA
DNA: TGTGCCAGCAGCTCCCGTTCACTGGTCTCCTACGAGCAGTACTTC
CDR3: CASSSRSLVSYEQYF

V: TRBV19
D: TRBD2
J: TRBJ2-1
size: NA
DNA: TGTGCCAGTAGTATCCCTAGCGGGAGCTACAATGAGCAGTTCTTC
CDR3: CASSIPSGSYNEQFF

V: TRBV14
D: NA
J: TRBJ2-2
size: NA
DNA: TGTGCCAGCAGCCAAGATTACGGGACCGGGGAGCTGTTTTTT
CDR3: CASSQDYGTGELFF

V: TRBV5-4
D: TRBD2
J: TRBJ2-3
size: NA
DNA: TGTGCCAGCAGCTCCTGGGGGACTAACACAGATACGCAGTATTTT
CDR3: CASSSWGTNTDTQYF

V: TRBV21-1
D: NA
J: TRBJ2-5
size: NA
DNA: TGTGCCAGCCAAGGGACAGGGGGGCAAGAGACCCAGTACTTC
CDR3: CASQGTGGQETQYF

V: TRBV19
D: TRBD2
J: TRBJ2-4
size: NA
DNA: TGTGCCAGTAGTATCGGTGTATTAGCGGGATCGAGGGTCAAAAACATTCAGTACTTC
CDR3: CASSIGVLAGSRVKNIQYF

V: TRBV7-9
D: NA
J: TRBJ1-4
size: NA
DNA: TGTGCCAGCAGCCTAACGGACTTAGCGGGGCTGTTTTTT
CDR3: CASSLTDLAGLFF

V: TRBV6-5
D: TRBD1
J: TRBJ1-3
size: NA
DNA: TGTGCCAGCAGTCCAGGACAGGGGAGGGAAAACACCATATATTTT
CDR3: CASSPGQGRENTIYF

V: TRBV10-3
D: TRBD1
J: TRBJ1-3
size: NA
DNA: TGTGCCATCAGTGAGACAGGGGCGAACTCTGGAAACACCATATATTTT
CDR3: CAISETGANSGNTIYF

V: TRBV28
D: NA
J: TRBJ2-1
size: NA
DNA: TGTGCCAGCAGTTCCACACAGTGGTACGAGCAGTTCTTC
CDR3: CASSSTQWYEQFF

V: TRBV4-2
D: TRBD2
J: TRBJ2-7
size: NA
DNA: TGTGCCAGCAGCCCTCCCCTAGGCGGGAGAAGGTACGAGCAGTACTTC
CDR3: CASSPPLGGRRYEQYF

V: TRBV7-2
D: NA
J: TRBJ1-2
size: NA
DNA: TGTGCCAGCGGCCCGACAGGCTATGGCTACACCTTC
CDR3: CASGPTGYGYTF

V: TRBV5-1
D: NA
J: TRBJ1-1
size: few
DNA: TGCGCCAGCAGCTTACGCCCCGGGGCGGAAGCTTTCTTT
CDR3: CASSLRPGAEAFF

V: TRBV5-1
D: NA
J: TRBJ1-1
size: NA
DNA: TGCGCCAGCAGCTTGGAGGCAAACACTGAAGCTTTCTTT
CDR3: CASSLEANTEAFF

V: TRBV29-1
D: NA
J: TRBJ1-1
size: NA
DNA: TGCAGCGTTGACCCCGCAGCCGTGGTCGCTGAAGCTTTCTTT
CDR3: CSVDPAAVVAEAFF

V: TRBV29-1
D: NA
J: TRBJ2-7
size: NA
DNA: TGCAGCGTTGCCCCCCAGACCCACTCCTACGAGCAGTACTTC
CDR3: CSVAPQTHSYEQYF

V: TRBV2
D: NA
J: TRBJ2-2
size: few
DNA: TGTGCCAGCAGTGTCAACCCCTTGAACACCGGGGAGCTGTTTTTT
CDR3: CASSVNPLNTGELFF

V: TRBV5-5
D: NA
J: TRBJ2-2
size: NA
DNA: TGTGCCAGCAGCTTGGTCAGCAACACCGGGGAGCTGTTTTTT
CDR3: CASSLVSNTGELFF

V: TRBV28
D: NA
J: TRBJ1-2
size: NA
DNA: TGTGCCAGCAGTTCGAACTTTAACTATGGCTACACCTTC
CDR3: CASSSNFNYGYTF

V: TRBV5-1
D: TRBD2
J: TRBJ2-5
size: NA
DNA: TGCGCCAGCAGGACTAGCGGGGCGGGCCAAGAGACCCAGTACTTC
CDR3: CASRTSGAGQETQYF

V: TRBV6-1
D: TRBD1
J: TRBJ1-1
size: NA
DNA: TGTGCCAGCAGTTCCCGGACAGGGACCACTGAAGCTTTCTTT
CDR3: CASSSRTGTTEAFF

V: TRBV7-8
D: TRBD2
J: TRBJ2-1
size: NA
DNA: TGTGCCAGCAGTTTAGCGGGAACTCAAATACCAAATGAGCAGTTCTTC
CDR3: CASSLAGTQIPNEQFF

V: TRBV6-5
D: TRBD1
J: TRBJ1-3
size: NA
DNA: TGTGCCAGCAGTTGGGACAGGGCTTCTGGAAACACCATATATTTT
CDR3: CASSWDRASGNTIYF

V: TRBV2
D: NA
J: TRBJ1-2
size: NA
DNA: TGTGCCAGCAGGCCGGGACGGGGGTATGGCTACACCTTC
CDR3: CASRPGRGYGYTF

V: TRBV30
D: NA
J: TRBJ2-1
size: NA
DNA: TGTGCCTGGAGTGTAGGCGGGAATGGCAATGAGCAGTTCTTC
CDR3: CAWSVGGNGNEQFF

V: TRBV30
D: NA
J: TRBJ2-3
size: NA
DNA: TGTGCCTGGGCGGAAGGGAGTACGCAGTATTTT
CDR3: CAWAEGSTQYF

V: TRBV7-8
D: NA
J: TRBJ1-1
size: NA
DNA: TGTGCCAGCAGCTTAGATCGGAACACTGAAGCTTTCTTT
CDR3: CASSLDRNTEAFF

V: TRBV10-3
D: TRBD2
J: TRBJ2-5
size: few
DNA: TGTGCCATCAGTCCCATAGGGGGTGGACTAGCGGGCTACTTC
CDR3: CAISPIGGGLAGYF

V: TRBV2
D: NA
J: TRBJ2-3
size: NA
DNA: TGTGCCAGCAGTCGGCCCGACAGTACGAAGCGGTTTTTT
CDR3: CASSRPDSTKRFF

V: TRBV19
D: NA
J: TRBJ1-1
size: NA
DNA: TGTGCCAGTAGTCCCGATAATACGGGAGGTACTGAAGCTTTCTTT
CDR3: CASSPDNTGGTEAFF

V: TRBV19
D: NA
J: TRBJ1-4
size: NA
DNA: TGTGCCGGGGGAGCAACTAATGAAAAACTGTTTTTT
CDR3: CAGGATNEKLFF

V: TRBV7-9
D: NA
J: TRBJ2-3
size: NA
DNA: TGTGCCAGCAGCTTAGGGGCTAGCCCTAGCACAGATACGCAGTATTTT
CDR3: CASSLGASPSTDTQYF

V: TRBV9
D: NA
J: TRBJ2-4
size: few
DNA: TGTGCCAGCAGCGTAGGGGAGGCTGGCATTCAGTACTTC
CDR3: CASSVGEAGIQYF

V: TRBV28
D: TRBD1
J: TRBJ1-5
size: few
DNA: TGTGCCAGCAGTCCTCAGGGGGAGACTCAGCCCCAGCATTTT
CDR3: CASSPQGETQPQHF

V: TRBV18
D: TRBD1
J: TRBJ1-2
size: few
DNA: TGTGCCAGCTCACTTGGACAGGGGAGGAGTGGCTACACCTTC
CDR3: CASSLGQGRSGYTF

V: TRBV6-1
D: TRBD2
J: TRBJ2-1
size: NA
DNA: TGTGCCAGCAGTGAAGCGCGGGCTAGCGGGAGATCTGAGCAGTTCTTC
CDR3: CASSEARASGRSEQFF

V: TRBV5-1
D: NA
J: TRBJ2-7
size: NA
DNA: TGCGCCAGCAGCTCGAGACCCCGCAGGGGCTCCTACGAGCAGTACTTC
CDR3: CASSSRPRRGSYEQYF

V: TRBV6-1
D: NA
J: TRBJ1-5
size: NA
DNA: TGTGCCAGCAGTGAAGCAAAGGGGGTTGATCAGCCCCAGCATTTT
CDR3: CASSEAKGVDQPQHF

V: TRBV10-3
D: TRBD1
J: TRBJ1-5
size: NA
DNA: TGTGCCAACTGGGACAGGGGTTACAATCAGCCCCAGCATTTT
CDR3: CANWDRGYNQPQHF

V: TRBV5-3
D: TRBD1
J: TRBJ1-2
size: NA
DNA: TGTGCCAGCAGTAGACAGGGTCCTGGCTACACCTTC
CDR3: CASSRQGPGYTF

V: TRBV28
D: TRBD1
J: TRBJ1-1
size: NA
DNA: TGTGCCAGCAGTCTACAGGGGGCGGGGGACACTGAAGCTTTCTTT
CDR3: CASSLQGAGDTEAFF

V: TRBV4-1
D: TRBD2
J: TRBJ2-7
size: NA
DNA: TGCGCCAGCAGCCAAGATCACCAACTAGCGGGGGGTGAGCAGTACTTC
CDR3: CASSQDHQLAGGEQYF

V: TRBV5-8
D: TRBD1
J: TRBJ1-1
size: NA
DNA: TGTGCCAGCAGCCCCGGGACAGACTTCATGAACACTGAAGCTTTCTTT
CDR3: CASSPGTDFMNTEAFF

V: TRBV27
D: TRBD1
J: TRBJ2-1
size: NA
DNA: TGTGCCAGCGGCGACAGGGGGCTCTGGGATGAGCAGTTCTTC
CDR3: CASGDRGLWDEQFF

V: TRBV5-4
D: TRBD1
J: TRBJ2-7
size: NA
DNA: TGTGCCAGCAGTTTCGGGACAGGGAGCTACGAGCAGTACTTC
CDR3: CASSFGTGSYEQYF

V: TRBV19
D: NA
J: TRBJ1-5
size: few
DNA: TGTGCCACCCAGGAGACAGTTGCTCGCAATCAGCCCCAGCATTTT
CDR3: CATQETVARNQPQHF

V: TRBV6-4
D: TRBD1
J: TRBJ2-7
size: NA
DNA: TGTGCCAGCAGTGGTACAGGGGGAAGGATCGTTGACGAGCAGTACTTC
CDR3: CASSGTGGRIVDEQYF

V: TRBV18
D: NA
J: TRBJ2-7
size: NA
DNA: TGTGCCAGCTCATGGGGTTACGAGCAGTACTTC
CDR3: CASSWGYEQYF

V: TRBV27
D: TRBD2
J: TRBJ2-7
size: NA
DNA: TGTGCCAGCAGTCCTGGGACTAGCGGGAGGTTTTCTTACGAGCAGTACTTC
CDR3: CASSPGTSGRFSYEQYF